Included here is one T cell receptor beta chain sequence, with context. With a J-beta primer mix and a sample-barcoded 5' primer, a second PCR ran 7 to 11 cycles. TCRdb re-analysed the 5' RACE reads in MiXCR, keeping a single row per CDR3 protein. The sample carries over 1,500,000 distinct CDR3 sequences, about two fifths recorded once. CDR3 length: 15 residues. CDR1 SEHNR and CDR2 FQNEAQ come from the germline V gene (reference sequence). The source of the sample is a study of blood T cells in healthy people across ages. Study summary: Researchers report that template switching captured about one barcoded beta molecule per two T cells.

This TCR was sampled from a human donor in good health. The J gene is TRBJ2-7, the V gene TRBV7-9; 10 bases line up with TRBD1. The DNA end is a closer match to TRBJ2-5, so the J assignment may be wrong. Sequenced input: blood. CDR3 DNA: TGTGCCAGCAGGGACGGGACAGGGGTAGGCGAGACCCAGTACTTC. This translates into CASRDGTGVGETQYF.